Listed here are 22 T cell receptor beta chains from one sample, sequenced in a study of glioma-infiltrating T cells. TCR alpha and beta CDR3 regions were amplified from RNA using iRepertoire nested multiplex PCR. TCRdb used MiXCR to reprocess the multiplex PCR reads, holding one entry per CDR3 protein. The repertoire holds about 140,000 distinct CDR3 sequences, about two fifths seen once, with around 20% in the top ten. The sample taken for sequencing was glioma tissue, nonneoplastic brain tissue, or PBMCs (not recorded which). The receptors originated from a human donor with low-grade glioma or glioblastoma, undergoing nonglioma brain surgery, or in good health (not recorded which).

This clonotype was seen ten or more times. The rearrangement joins TRBV20-1 to TRBJ2-3, with 12 bases aligning to TRBD2. The CDR3 is 12 residues long. Trimming cost V 7 bases and J 6 bases; bases outside gene matches: 2. Germline V gene sequence: CDR1 DFQATT, CDR2 SNEGSKA (reference sequence). CDR3 DNA sequence: TGCAGTGGACTAGCGGGAGTCGATACGCAGTATTTT. It codes for CSGLAGVDTQYF.

There are a few counts of this clonotype. V usage is TRBV7-6 and J usage is TRBJ2-2; 7 bases match TRBD1. Germline V CDR1 and CDR2: SGHVS, FNYEAQ. This CDR3 spans 16 amino acids. V lost 5 bases and J lost 4; bases outside the gene matches: 10. In DNA form, the CDR3 reads TGTGCCAGCAGCCCAGTGGACAGGAGATCCACCGGGGAGCTGTTTTTT. It specifies CASSPVDRRSTGELFF.

The chain's CDR3 is CASSLGEENIQYF. CDR3 nucleotides: TGTGCCAGCAGCTTAGGAGAGGAAAACATTCAGTACTTC. The V call is TRBV7-2, the J call TRBJ2-4; no firm D call. Trimming removed 1 base from V and 5 bases from J, with 6 bases in between. CDR1 is SGHTA, CDR2 FQGNSA, per germline. There are 13 residues in the CDR3.

This chain connects TRBV18 to TRBJ2-1; 14 bases line up with TRBD2. This CDR3 region has 16 residues. V shed 6 bases, J shed 6 bases, and the junction held 7 bases outside the gene matches. Germline V gene lookup returns CDR1 KGHSH and CDR2 LQKENI. In DNA, the CDR3 is TGTGCCAGCTCCCCGGGGACTAGCGGGAGTGGCAATGAGCAGTTCTTC. Amino acid sequence: CASSPGTSGSGNEQFF.

This clonotype has just a few counts. The chain combines TRBV4-1 with TRBJ2-7, with D perhaps assigned TRBD1 or TRBD2 (5 bases each). CDR3 size: 16 residues. The germline V gene encodes CDR1 MGHRA and CDR2 YSYEKL. Trimming took off 3 bases at V and 7 bases at J, with 22 bases between the two ends. CDR3 sequence (DNA): TGCGCCAGCAGCCACCGCCTCCCCCCCGGGGCAGGTGAGCAGTACTTC. Its translation is CASSHRLPPGAGEQYF.

The V and J genes are TRBV4-3 and TRBJ2-5; 7 bases line up with TRBD2. Germline V lookup: CDR1 LGHNA, CDR2 YSLEER. Trimming took 1 base from V and 1 from J; bases not matched to a gene: 3. The CDR3 extends over 15 amino acids. The CDR3 bases are TGCGCCAGCAGCCAAGGGCTAGCGGCCCAAGAGACCCAGTACTTC. Its protein is CASSQGLAAQETQYF.

This clonotype occurred a few times. The V call is TRBV3-1, the J call TRBJ2-3; 10 nucleotides agree with TRBD2. Germline lookup yields CDR1 LGHDT and CDR2 YNNKEL (reference sequence). This CDR3 is 18 amino acids long. V was pared by 3 bases and J by 2 bases, with 11 bases of the junction left unmatched. The CDR3 DNA reads as TGTGCCAGCAGCCACGCTTACCTAGCGGGGGCCAACACAGATACGCAGTATTTT. Its protein is CASSHAYLAGANTDTQYF.

This clonotype was picked up a small number of times. This sequence joins TRBV20-1 and TRBJ2-1; D remains unclear. Germline CDR1 reads DFQATT; CDR2 reads SNEGSKA (reference sequence). The V end lost 2 bases, the J end lost 6 bases, and 8 bases lay between the germline ends. CDR3 length: 12 amino acids. CDR3 residues: CSARWGSNEQFF. The CDR3 nucleotides are TGCAGTGCTAGATGGGGTAGCAATGAGCAGTTCTTC.

This clonotype was picked up a small number of times. The V call is TRBV20-1, the J call TRBJ1-1, with D possibly TRBD1 on 6 matching bases. Trimming removed 6 bases at V and 3 bases at J, with 11 bases between. This CDR3 contains 12 residues. Germline values: CDR1 DFQATT, CDR2 SNEGSKA (reference sequence). CDR3 sequence: CSASDRYTEAFF. In DNA form, the CDR3 reads TGCAGTGCCAGCGACAGGTACACTGAAGCTTTCTTT.

This clonotype was seen many times. The chain joins TRBV7-8 to TRBJ1-5; D not certain. This CDR3 region has 14 residues. Trimming shortened V by 2 bases and J by 5 bases, and 10 bases separated the two germline ends. The germline gives CDR1 SGHVS, CDR2 FQNEAQ. CDR3 in amino acids: CASSLRLLDQPQHF. The CDR3 DNA follows: TGTGCCAGCAGCTTACGTCTTCTCGATCAGCCCCAGCATTTT.

In its sample, this clonotype was seen a few times. The V gene is TRBV6-2 or TRBV6-3, the J gene TRBJ2-1, with 8 bases that match TRBD2. Germline CDR1 and CDR2: MNHEY and SVGEGT. The CDR3 extends over 14 amino acids. Trimming at V came to 8 bases and at J to 5 bases, leaving 8 bases not matched to a gene. The CDR3 sequence is CASGTGRGDNEQFF. For the CDR3, the DNA is TGTGCCAGCGGAACCGGGCGGGGGGACAATGAGCAGTTCTTC.

A word on this clonotype: The CDR3 carries no conserved terminal phenylalanine or tryptophan, so it likely arises from a read error. J is TRBJ2-1 and V is TRBV6-2 or TRBV6-3, with D perhaps matching TRBD2 (5 bases). The CDR3 length is 12 residues. The V end lost 7 bases, the J end lost 9 bases, and 13 bases lay between the germline ends. Per the germline V gene, CDR1 is MNHEY and CDR2 is SVGEGT. CDR3 region: CASTYGGSEQFL. CDR3 bases: TGTGCCAGCACCTACGGAGGATCTGAGCAGTTCCTC.

This clonotype turned up a few times. The chain links TRBV6-6 to TRBJ1-2, with 9 positions matching TRBD1. Germline CDR1 and CDR2: MNHNY and SVGAGI (reference sequence). J was trimmed by 12 bases and V by 1 base; bases with no gene match: 6. The CDR3 has 13 amino acids. CDR3 coding DNA: TGTGCCAGCAGTTACTACCAGGGGGACAGGGACACCTTC. This encodes CASSYYQGDRDTF.

This clonotype showed up just a few times. This chain joins TRBV6-2 or TRBV6-3 and TRBJ2-1, with D possibly being TRBD1 or TRBD2 (5 bases each). V was clipped by 6 bases and J by 7 bases, with 22 bases between them. The germline CDR1 and CDR2 sequences are MNHEY and SVGEGT. There are 16 residues in the CDR3. CDR3 sequence reads: CASSPPGTLGKNEQFF. Written as DNA, the CDR3 is TGTGCCAGCAGCCCGCCCGGGACCCTGGGGAAAAATGAGCAGTTCTTC.

The gene calls are TRBV7-9 and TRBJ2-1, with 8 bases aligning to TRBD1. V lost 3 bases and J lost 7; bases outside the gene matches: 2. This CDR3 has 13 residues. The germline gives CDR1 SEHNR, CDR2 FQNEAQ (reference sequence). The CDR3 DNA sequence: TGTGCCAGCAGCTTCGGACAGGGAAATGAGCAGTTCTTC. Residues: CASSFGQGNEQFF.

The chain is built from TRBV6-1 and TRBJ1-3, with D possibly TRBD1 on 6 matching bases. The V and J ends lost 5 bases and 2 bases respectively, with 16 bases between them. The germline V gene encodes CDR1 MNHNS and CDR2 SASEGT. This CDR3 comprises 16 residues. CDR3 in amino acids: CASSRSPGTTGNTIYF. CDR3 bases: TGTGCCAGCAGTAGATCCCCCGGGACAACTGGAAACACCATATATTTT.

This clonotype was found a few times. The chain employs TRBV6-1 and TRBJ1-1, with D possibly TRBD1 on 5 matching bases. In germline, CDR1 is MNHNS, CDR2 SASEGT. The CDR3 runs to 16 residues. V lost 5 bases and J 0 bases, leaving 16 bases between the germline ends. As DNA, the CDR3 is TGTGCCAGCAGTTGGTCAACCGGGACGGTGAACACTGAAGCTTTCTTT. This gives the protein CASSWSTGTVNTEAFF.

This clonotype was picked up a small number of times. V usage is TRBV6-2 or TRBV6-3 and J usage is TRBJ2-7; D is undetermined. Germline V lookup: CDR1 MNHEY, CDR2 SVGEGT. The V end lost 0 bases, the J end lost 3 bases, and 9 bases lay between the germline ends. This CDR3 spans 14 amino acids. The CDR3 spells CASSYSAGRYEQYF. CDR3 sequence (DNA): TGTGCCAGCAGTTACTCGGCAGGCCGCTACGAGCAGTACTTC.

The chain employs TRBV7-9 and TRBJ2-1, with D maybe TRBD2 (6 bases). This CDR3 comprises 14 residues. V was pared by 1 base and J by 6 bases, with 10 bases between. Looked up from germline, CDR1 is SEHNR and CDR2 is FQNEAQ (reference sequence). CDR3 sequence (DNA): TGTGCCAGCAGCTTAGATGCCGGGAGCAATGAGCAGTTCTTC. It specifies CASSLDAGSNEQFF.

The chain recombines TRBV6-1 with TRBJ2-1, with TRBD2 matching over 9 bases. With 5 bases clipped from V and 5 bases from J, the junction kept 7 bases outside the gene matches. Germline V CDR1 and CDR2: MNHNS, SASEGT. The CDR3 loop spans 15 amino acids. The CDR3 protein is CASSFPAGGNNEQFF. The CDR3, as DNA: TGTGCCAGCAGTTTCCCAGCGGGAGGCAACAATGAGCAGTTCTTC.

V is TRBV7-6 and J is TRBJ2-1; D is ambiguous. CDR1 SGHVS and CDR2 FNYEAQ come from the germline V gene. V lost 5 bases and J 8 bases, leaving 10 bases between the germline ends. This CDR3 comprises 12 residues. This chain's CDR3 is CASSPGLDEQFF. The CDR3 bases are TGTGCCAGCAGCCCAGGATTAGATGAGCAGTTCTTC. Complete variable domain (other parts from reference TRBV7-6 and TRBJ2-1): GAGVSQSPRYKVTKRGQDVALRCDPISGHVSLYWYRQALGQGPEFLTYFNYEAQQDKSGLPNDRFSAERPEGSISTLTIQRTEQRDSAMYRCASSPGLDEQFFGPGTRLTVL.

V and J are TRBV6-1 and TRBJ2-5, with D tentatively TRBD2 (5 bases). CDR1 MNHNS and CDR2 SASEGT come from the germline V gene. The CDR3 runs to 13 residues. V lost 3 bases and J 6 bases, leaving 11 bases between the germline ends. The CDR3 nucleotides read TGTGCCAGCAGTGACAGCTACGGGAAGACCCAGTACTTC. Its translation is CASSDSYGKTQYF.